The 32 T cell receptor beta chains below all came from one sample that was sequenced in a study of response to subunit inactivated influenza vaccine (dated by TCRdb to 2016 to 2019). Library preparation was by RT-PCR. Data came from an Illumina HiSeq 2500. TCRdb reanalyzed the raw reads on its own, using fastp at Q25 for trimming and MiXCR for clone calling, and kept in-frame beta chains. Rows are combined by CDR3 protein, so each entry shows the most common genes and DNA. This sample holds about 620,000 distinct CDR3 sequences; about 12% were observed only once. The top ten clones comprise 10% to 13% of the sample. The source was PBMCs from blood, collected on the day of vaccination. The receptors stem from a man aged 50 or older who received an inactivated influenza vaccine. Donor details come from another sample of the same person, matched by shared clones.

The genes are TRBV9 and TRBJ1-3; no clear D. Germline values: CDR1 SGDLS, CDR2 YYNGEE. Between the trimmed V and J ends, which lost 3 bases and 0 bases, there was a span of 16 bases. The CDR3 length is 17 residues. In DNA, the CDR3 is TGTGCCAGCAGCGCGAGAGGGAGGGAGACCTCTGGAAACACCATATATTTT. Amino acids: CASSARGRETSGNTIYF.

This clonotype was found many times. V usage is TRBV28 and J usage is TRBJ2-3, with 14 bases matching TRBD2. This CDR3 has 16 residues. Germline trimming cut 6 bases from V and 5 bases from J; bases unmatched to any gene: 7. The germline V gene has CDR1 MDHEN and CDR2 SYDVKM. The chain's CDR3 is CASSPLTSGREDTQYF. The CDR3 DNA is TGTGCCAGCAGCCCTCTGACTAGCGGGAGGGAAGATACGCAGTATTTT.

This clonotype turned up a few times. The chain uses TRBV25-1 and TRBJ2-7; D not resolved. The V and J ends lost 6 bases and 5 bases respectively, with 8 bases between them. The CDR3 has 11 amino acids. CDR1 is MGHDK and CDR2 is SYGVNS in the germline V gene. DNA of the CDR3: TGTGCCAGCAGCGGGTTTGACGAGCAGTACTTC. It codes for CASSGFDEQYF.

This clonotype was seen a handful of times. The V call is TRBV10-3, the J call TRBJ2-1; 8 nucleotides line up with TRBD2. Germline CDR1 ENHRY, CDR2 SYGVKD. After removal of 4 bases from V and 8 bases from J, the junction contained 7 bases not matched to a gene. This CDR3 comprises 14 residues. CDR3 coding DNA: TGTGCCATCAGTGGGACTAGCATGGGCGATGAGCAGTTCTTC. It translates to CAISGTSMGDEQFF.

This clonotype was counted between two and nine times. The gene calls are TRBV3-1 and TRBJ2-7; D may be TRBD2 (6 bases). The CDR3 totals 15 residues. Trimming stripped 0 bases from V and 5 bases from J, with 14 bases between. Germline CDR1 reads LGHDT; CDR2 reads YNNKEL (reference sequence). The CDR3 DNA sequence: TGTGCCAGCAGCCAAGAGGGACTGGAAAGGCACGAGCAGTACTTC. It is translated as CASSQEGLERHEQYF.

This clonotype has just a few counts. The V gene is TRBV5-1, the J gene TRBJ2-5; D perhaps matches TRBD2 (5 bases). The CDR3 extends over 13 amino acids. V was pared by 4 bases and J by 0 bases, with 7 bases between. The V gene's germline CDR1 is SGHRS and CDR2 YFSETQ. This CDR3 reads CASSMDYQETQYF. CDR3 nucleotide sequence: TGCGCCAGCAGCATGGACTACCAAGAGACCCAGTACTTC.

The J gene is TRBJ1-6, the V gene TRBV6-1; 8 bases map to TRBD1. The CDR3 is 17 residues long. J lost 9 bases, V lost 7 bases, and 17 bases had no gene match. Germline lookup yields CDR1 MNHNS and CDR2 SASEGT. The CDR3 DNA follows: TGTGCCAGCACCGCAATTCCGACAGGGGTTTTAGGTTCACCCCTCCACTTT. This translates into CASTAIPTGVLGSPLHF.

The chain joins TRBV7-9 to TRBJ2-7, with 12 bases fitting TRBD1. Losses at the gene ends were 5 bases for V and 3 bases for J; bases not matched to a gene: 8. CDR3 length equals 16 residues. Germline-derived CDR1 and CDR2 are SEHNR and FQNEAQ (reference sequence). The CDR3: CASSTPRDRGLYEQYF. CDR3 bases: TGTGCCAGCAGCACCCCCCGGGACAGGGGGCTCTACGAGCAGTACTTC.

The V gene is TRBV24-1, the J gene TRBJ2-7; 8 bases map to TRBD1. J lost 3 bases, V lost 3 bases, and 12 bases had no gene match. CDR1 is KGHDR and CDR2 is SFDVKD in the germline V gene. The CDR3 length is 17 residues. In nucleotides, the CDR3 is TGTGCCACCAGTGATACGAATCCCGGGACAGGAAACTACGAGCAGTACTTC. Translating gives CATSDTNPGTGNYEQYF.

This clonotype was recorded many times. The rearrangement joins TRBV11-2 to TRBJ2-1; 9 positions match TRBD1. The CDR3 consists of 18 residues. The junction had 12 bases not matched to a gene; V was cut back by 5 bases and J by 1 base. CDR1 SGHAT and CDR2 FQNNGV come from the germline V gene. For the CDR3, the DNA is TGTGCCAGCAGCATATACAACAGGGGGCGCAGGTCCTACAATGAGCAGTTCTTC. The encoded protein is CASSIYNRGRRSYNEQFF.

The J gene is TRBJ2-1, the V gene TRBV29-1; TRBD1 or TRBD2 may be the D gene (5 bases each). Germline-derived CDR1 and CDR2 are SQVTM and ANQGSEA. The CDR3 spans 12 residues. The CDR3 sequence is CGLKVRGDEQFF. CDR3 in DNA: TGCGGACTTAAGGTGAGGGGCGATGAGCAGTTCTTC.

This clonotype was counted only a few times. The chain employs TRBV3-1 and TRBJ2-1, with D possibly being TRBD2 (5 bases). The CDR3 is 17 residues long. Trimming removed 0 bases at V and 0 bases at J, with 12 bases between. The germline gives CDR1 LGHDT, CDR2 YNNKEL (reference sequence). The CDR3 coding sequence is TGTGCCAGCAGCCAAGATCCGGCGGGCAGCTCCTACAATGAGCAGTTCTTC. Translating gives CASSQDPAGSSYNEQFF.

The chain combines TRBV27 with TRBJ2-5, with a tentative D call TRBD1 (5 bases). CDR1 is MNHEY, CDR2 SMNVEV, per germline (reference sequence). CDR3 length equals 15 residues. V lost 4 bases to trimming and J lost 4 bases, with 16 bases between them. CDR3 sequence reads: CASSSRQITVETQYF. The CDR3 nucleotides are TGTGCCAGCAGTTCCAGACAGATTACAGTAGAGACCCAGTACTTC.

The genes are TRBV29-1 and TRBJ2-5; D gene ambiguous. The CDR3 has 13 residues. Trimming took 3 bases from V and 7 from J, leaving 15 bases between them. Looked up from germline, CDR1 is SQVTM and CDR2 is ANQGSEA. The CDR3 bases are TGCAGCGTTGATGGACCCGAACATGGGACCCAGTACTTC. Its protein is CSVDGPEHGTQYF.

The J gene is TRBJ1-5, the V gene TRBV24-1; D uncertain. Trimming took 4 bases from V and 9 from J, leaving 9 bases between them. This CDR3 contains 12 residues. CDR1 and CDR2 from the germline V gene are KGHDR and SFDVKD. The CDR3 DNA sequence: TGTGCCACCAGTGACCTCGGAGGGCCCCAGCATTTT. This encodes CATSDLGGPQHF.

This clonotype was counted ten times or more. The V and J genes are TRBV20-1 and TRBJ1-4; 8 bases agree with TRBD1. The germline gives CDR1 DFQATT, CDR2 SNEGSKA (reference sequence). CDR3 length equals 12 residues. In nucleotides, the CDR3 is TGCAGCGCAGGGGGCGCAGGGGAAAAACTGTTTTTT. Its protein is CSAGGAGEKLFF.

The chain combines TRBV9 with TRBJ2-3, with 9 nucleotides matching TRBD2. Germline V gives CDR1 SGDLS, CDR2 YYNGEE. The V segment lost 2 bases and the J segment 2 bases; nucleotides outside the gene matches: 3. The CDR3 sequence is 15 residues long. CDR3 coding DNA: TGTGCCAGCAGCGTCGGCGGGAGGGCCACAGATACGCAGTATTTT. Amino acids: CASSVGGRATDTQYF.

This clonotype was counted ten times or more. This chain joins TRBV6-2 or TRBV6-3 and TRBJ2-7; D is possibly TRBD1 or TRBD2 (6 bases each). The CDR3 covers 14 residues. V shed 7 bases and J shed 1 base, with 14 bases lying between them. Germline-derived CDR1 and CDR2 are MNHEY and SVGEGT. The CDR3 spells CASKGGRFSYEQYF. The CDR3 DNA follows: TGTGCCAGCAAGGGGGGCCGATTTTCCTACGAGCAGTACTTC.

The gene calls are TRBV28 and TRBJ1-2; D may be TRBD1 (6 bases). The CDR3 is made up of 15 amino acids. Deletions cut 5 bases from V and 3 bases from J, with 16 bases between. In germline, CDR1 is MDHEN, CDR2 SYDVKM. The CDR3 loop reads CASSERGGADYGYTF. The CDR3 DNA follows: TGTGCCAGCAGTGAGCGGGGGGGGGCGGACTATGGCTACACCTTC.

In this sample, this clonotype turned up many times. The gene calls are TRBV29-1 and TRBJ2-1; 7 bases are a match to TRBD1. V shed 3 bases, J shed 5 bases, and the junction held 1 base outside the gene matches. Germline V CDR1 and CDR2: SQVTM, ANQGSEA. The CDR3 has 12 residues. For the CDR3, the DNA is TGCAGCGTTGATACAGGGGACAATGAGCAGTTCTTC. It encodes CSVDTGDNEQFF.

In this sample, this clonotype turned up a few times. This chain links TRBV9 with TRBJ2-7, with D maybe TRBD2 (7 bases). The CDR3 consists of 15 residues. Germline CDR1 is SGDLS and CDR2 is YYNGEE. V dropped 3 bases and J dropped 2 bases, with 15 bases sitting between them. The CDR3, as DNA: TGTGCCAGCAGCGCCGGCAGGGGAGGGCCCTACGAGCAGTACTTC. Protein: CASSAGRGGPYEQYF. The complete variable domain, with remaining parts taken from reference TRBV9 and TRBJ2-7, reads DSGVTQTPKHLITATGQRVTLRCSPRSGDLSVYWYQQSLDQGLQFLIQYYNGEERAKGNILERFSAQQFPDLHSELNLSSLELGDSALYFCASSAGRGGPYEQYFGPGTRLTVT.

This clonotype has more than one count but fewer than ten. This chain links TRBV6-5 with TRBJ2-1; maybe TRBD2 (6 bases). The ends were cut back, 2 bases at V and 4 bases at J, with 18 bases in the middle. Germline V gene data show CDR1 as MNHEY and CDR2 as SVGAGI. The CDR3 is made up of 17 amino acids. The CDR3 DNA follows: TGTGCCAGCAGTTACATGCCTGGCGGCGGGGTATACAATGAGCAGTTCTTC. Translation gives CASSYMPGGGVYNEQFF.

This clonotype has ten or more counts. The J gene is TRBJ1-4, the V gene TRBV29-1; 7 nucleotides line up with TRBD1. V lost 7 bases, J lost 4 bases, and 6 bases stayed unmatched. Germline CDR1 reads SQVTM; CDR2 reads ANQGSEA. The CDR3 totals 13 residues. CDR3 protein: CSGRQGGNEKLFF. The DNA for the CDR3 is TGCAGCGGACGACAGGGCGGTAATGAAAAACTGTTTTTT. The full variable domain, with the rest looked up from reference TRBV29-1 and TRBJ1-4, is SAVISQKPSRDICQRGTSLTIQCQVDSQVTMMFWYRQQPGQSLTLIATANQGSEATYESGFVIDKFPISRPNLTFSTLTVSNMSPEDSSIYLCSGRQGGNEKLFFGSGTQLSVL.

The table lists this clonotype with many counts. This chain links TRBV12-3 or TRBV12-4 with TRBJ2-3, with D possibly matching TRBD2 (6 bases). The germline V and J ends were trimmed by 3 bases and 6 bases, with 16 bases remaining between them. The CDR3 contains 15 residues. The CDR3 reads CASSLFGRYEDTQYF. CDR3 nucleotide sequence: TGTGCCAGCAGTTTGTTCGGGAGATACGAGGATACGCAGTATTTT.

This clonotype has ten or more counts. The chain is built from TRBV5-6 and TRBJ2-1, with D uncertain. Per germline, CDR1 SGHDT and CDR2 YYEEEE. V lost 4 bases to trimming and J lost 9 bases, with 14 bases between them. The CDR3 sequence is 13 residues long. The CDR3 here is CASSATMYGEQFF. The DNA for the CDR3 is TGTGCCAGCAGCGCCACAATGTATGGTGAGCAGTTCTTC.

The rearrangement uses TRBV7-6 and TRBJ2-7; 10 bases are shared with TRBD1. This CDR3 contains 12 residues. The ends lost 8 bases at V and 9 bases at J; junction bases unmatched: 7. Germline V gene data show CDR1 as SGHVS and CDR2 as FNYEAQ. The CDR3 DNA reads TGTGCCAGCTCCGGGACAGGGGCCGCGCAGTACTTC. This sequence encodes CASSGTGAAQYF.

This clonotype has more than one count but fewer than ten. This rearrangement joins TRBV28 to TRBJ2-5; D is undetermined. Trimming pared 8 bases from V and 5 bases from J, leaving 12 bases between. The CDR3 runs 12 residues. Germline V gene data show CDR1 as MDHEN and CDR2 as SYDVKM. CDR3 in amino acids: CASGLRPETQYF. Written as DNA, the CDR3 is TGTGCCAGCGGCCTTCGCCCGGAGACCCAGTACTTC.

This clonotype was seen a handful of times. The CDR3 sequence: CASSERGQGNSPLHF. For the CDR3, the DNA is TGTGCCAGCAGTGAAAGGGGACAGGGCAATTCACCCCTCCACTTT. V usage is TRBV6-1 and J usage is TRBJ1-6, with TRBD1 matching 9 bases. CDR3 length: 15 residues. The germline gives CDR1 MNHNS, CDR2 SASEGT. V trimming: 2 bases; J trimming: 7 bases; junction bases outside the gene matches: 3.

The chain combines TRBV11-2 with TRBJ2-1, with D possibly being TRBD1 (6 bases). Trimming left V 3 bases short and J 10 bases short, with 16 bases between. This CDR3 is built from 14 residues. CDR1 and CDR2 from the germline V gene are SGHAT and FQNNGV. The CDR3 sequence is CASSLWTVPKEQFF. CDR3 DNA: TGTGCCAGCAGCTTGTGGACAGTCCCGAAAGAGCAGTTCTTC.

This clonotype was recorded at least ten times. This sequence joins TRBV29-1 and TRBJ2-7; D remains ambiguous. V lost 1 base and J lost 3, with 7 bases in between. The CDR3 is made up of 12 amino acids. Germline CDR1 is SQVTM and CDR2 is ANQGSEA. DNA of the CDR3: TGCAGCGTTGAAGGGCAGAGCTACGAGCAGTACTTC. Translation gives CSVEGQSYEQYF.

Only a few counts were recorded for this clonotype. The chain couples TRBV6-1 to TRBJ2-3; 10 positions match TRBD2. This CDR3 is 16 amino acids long. Germline V gene sequence: CDR1 MNHNS, CDR2 SASEGT. J gave up 0 bases and V 7 bases, and 7 bases lay outside the gene matches. The CDR3 spells CASIERGGRSTDTQYF. In nucleotides, the CDR3 is TGTGCCAGCATCGAGCGGGGGGGCCGTAGCACAGATACGCAGTATTTT.

This clonotype came up a few times. V and J are TRBV2 and TRBJ1-1, with D tentatively TRBD1 (6 bases). CDR3 size: 14 residues. Per the germline V gene, CDR1 is SNHLY and CDR2 is FYNNEI. Trimming left V 2 bases short and J 1 base short, with 8 bases between. The CDR3 loop is CASSEWGRNTEAFF. DNA of the CDR3: TGTGCCAGCAGTGAATGGGGGCGGAACACTGAAGCTTTCTTT.